These 9 T cell receptor beta chains share one sample of origin, sequenced in a study of T cell changes during pregnancy in multiple sclerosis. Here immunoSEQ multiplex PCR was the method, and the copy in TCRdb shows in-frame clones only, minus some. Of about 40,000 clones listed, around 94% are singletons. The sample consisted of peripheral blood, taken in the third trimester of pregnancy. The origin of the receptors is a female donor with multiple sclerosis, enrolled in a pregnancy study.

The chain employs TRBV19 and TRBJ2-3; 12 bases agree with TRBD2. Germline assignment: CDR1 LNHDA and CDR2 SQIVND (reference sequence). V gave up 4 bases and J gave up 9 bases; unmatched junction bases: 5. This CDR3 is built from 14 residues. The CDR3 coding sequence is TGTGCCAGTAGTAGACTAGCGGGAGAAGGGACGCAGTATTTT. As protein: CASSRLAGEGTQYF.

The chain is built from TRBV28 and TRBJ1-2, with 9 bases aligning to TRBD1. V gave up 0 bases and J gave up 6 bases; unmatched junction bases: 8. Germline V gene data show CDR1 as MDHEN and CDR2 as SYDVKM. The CDR3 has 16 residues. In nucleotides, the CDR3 is TGTGCCAGCAGTTTATGGTCCGGACAGGGGAAGGATGGCTACACCTTC. It encodes CASSLWSGQGKDGYTF.

V usage is TRBV7-2 and J usage is TRBJ2-4; 12 bases align to TRBD1. Germline values: CDR1 SGHTA, CDR2 FQGNSA. The CDR3 contains 16 residues. V shed 6 bases and J 8 bases; nucleotides not matched to a gene: 11. CDR3 sequence (DNA): TGTGCCAGCAGTAAACCGGGACAGGGGGCGGTGGACATTCAGTACTTC. It specifies CASSKPGQGAVDIQYF.

The chain recombines TRBV28 with TRBJ1-2, with 10 nucleotides matching TRBD1. Germline values: CDR1 MDHEN, CDR2 SYDVKM. This CDR3 is built from 15 residues. Trimming took 5 bases from V and 5 from J; bases not matched to a gene: 8. Here the CDR3 reads CASSLGQGRWYGYTF. The DNA for the CDR3 is TGTGCCAGCAGTCTGGGACAGGGGCGGTGGTATGGCTACACCTTC.

The chain recombines TRBV7-9 with TRBJ2-1; 13 bases are shared with TRBD2. The CDR3 has 15 residues. Germline V gene sequence: CDR1 SEHNR, CDR2 FQNEAQ (reference sequence). V lost 6 bases to trimming and J lost 1 base; unmatched junction nucleotides: 0. The CDR3: CASRLAGGSYNEQFF. The CDR3 coding sequence is TGTGCCAGCAGACTAGCGGGAGGGTCCTACAATGAGCAGTTCTTC.

J is TRBJ1-1 and V is TRBV6-6, with D maybe TRBD1 (5 bases). Trimming took 5 bases from V and 1 from J, leaving 14 bases between them. Germline V gene data show CDR1 as MNHNY and CDR2 as SVGAGI (reference sequence). This CDR3 is built from 15 residues. For the CDR3, the DNA is TGTGCCAGCAGTCCTATATCCCAGGGGAACACTGAAGCTTTCTTT. The encoded protein is CASSPISQGNTEAFF.

This chain links TRBV2 with TRBJ1-1, with a possible D match to TRBD1 (5 bases). CDR3 length: 14 amino acids. Trimming cost V 6 bases and J 0 bases, with 11 bases left between them. CDR1 SNHLY and CDR2 FYNNEI come from the germline V gene. CDR3 residues: CASSQQVMNTEAFF. CDR3 in DNA: TGTGCCAGCAGCCAACAGGTGATGAACACTGAAGCTTTCTTT.

The rearrangement links TRBV13 to TRBJ1-1, with D tentatively TRBD1 (5 bases). With 5 bases removed from V and 7 bases from J, the gap between germline ends came to 14 bases. The CDR3 contains 13 residues. Germline CDR1 and CDR2: PRHDT and FYEKMQ (reference sequence). Here the CDR3 reads CASSPTGLSEAFF. The CDR3 DNA reads TGTGCCAGCAGCCCGACGGGACTAAGTGAAGCTTTCTTT.

A few counts support this clone. The chain links TRBV25-1 to TRBJ1-2; D remains ambiguous. This CDR3 is built from 11 residues. CDR1 and CDR2 from the germline V gene are MGHDK and SYGVNS. Trimming pared 0 bases from V and 7 bases from J, leaving 3 bases between. The DNA for the CDR3 is TGTGCCAGCAGTGAATACGGTGGCTACACCTTC. Translated: CASSEYGGYTF.